The next 20 T cell receptor beta chains were all read from a single sample in a study of PD-1 blockade in mismatch repair-deficient tumors. Clones were sequenced by immunoSEQ multiplex PCR, and TCRdb holds only the in-frame ones, with some missing. The sample has tens of thousands of clones; 80% to 90% are singletons. Sequencing used peripheral blood, obtained 44 weeks after starting pembrolizumab. These receptors all come from an adult with mismatch repair-deficient cancer.

The V gene is TRBV6-5, the J gene TRBJ2-1; D is unresolved. The germline CDR1 and CDR2 sequences are MNHEY and SVGAGI. CDR3 length: 13 residues. Trimming took 2 bases from V and 4 from J, leaving 6 bases between them. The CDR3 loop is CASSYRQYNEQFF. The CDR3 DNA reads TGTGCCAGCAGTTACAGGCAGTACAATGAGCAGTTCTTC.

The chain combines TRBV7-2 with TRBJ2-1; 12 nucleotides align to TRBD2. The CDR3 is 15 residues long. With 5 bases clipped from V and 5 bases from J, the junction kept 4 bases outside the gene matches. The germline V gene has CDR1 SGHTA and CDR2 FQGNSA. CDR3 sequence reads: CASSPWTSGNNEQFF. The CDR3 DNA is TGTGCCAGCAGCCCATGGACTAGCGGGAACAATGAGCAGTTCTTC.

The gene calls are TRBV6-5 and TRBJ2-1; D remains unclear. The length of the CDR3 is 13 residues. V lost 4 bases and J 10 bases, leaving 14 bases between the germline ends. Per the germline V gene, CDR1 is MNHEY and CDR2 is SVGAGI. The CDR3 DNA follows: TGTGCCAGCAGTTTCGCCTCGTTGAAGGAGCAGTTCTTC. It yields the protein CASSFASLKEQFF.

The sample holds a few counts of this clone. The chain is built from TRBV27 and TRBJ2-2; TRBD1 might be the D (5 bases). The ends were cut back, 6 bases at V and 4 bases at J, with 18 bases in the middle. CDR1 and CDR2 (germline): MNHEY, SMNVEV (reference sequence). This CDR3 region has 16 residues. The CDR3 loop is CASRRGVQGPTGELFF. The DNA for the CDR3 is TGTGCCAGCAGGAGAGGCGTCCAGGGCCCCACCGGGGAGCTGTTTTTT.

The chain has TRBV4-1 and TRBJ2-5, with 8 positions matching TRBD2. After removal of 0 bases from V and 4 bases from J, the junction contained 10 bases not matched to a gene. CDR3 length equals 17 residues. The germline V gene encodes CDR1 MGHRA and CDR2 YSYEKL. CDR3: CASSQDSVSGRRETQYF. The CDR3 DNA reads as TGCGCCAGCAGCCAAGATTCTGTAAGCGGGAGACGAGAGACCCAGTACTTC.

V gene TRBV7-8 combines with J gene TRBJ2-7; TRBD2 agrees at 8 bases. The length of the CDR3 is 14 residues. CDR1 and CDR2 (germline): SGHVS, FQNEAQ. J lost 4 bases, V lost 7 bases, and 9 bases had no gene match. The CDR3 region is CASTSGRGKYEQYF. In DNA, the CDR3 is TGTGCCAGCACAAGCGGGAGAGGGAAGTACGAGCAGTACTTC.

V and J are TRBV11-2 and TRBJ2-1, with D maybe TRBD2 (6 bases). Germline loops: CDR1 SGHAT, CDR2 FQNNGV. Deletions cut 5 bases from V and 5 bases from J, with 10 bases between. The CDR3 covers 13 residues. CDR3 sequence reads: CASSLLAHNEQFF. As DNA, the CDR3 is TGTGCCAGCAGCCTACTAGCCCACAATGAGCAGTTCTTC.

The rearrangement links TRBV28 to TRBJ2-6; D gene unclear. Trimming took off 6 bases at V and 2 bases at J, with 5 bases between the two ends. The CDR3 has 13 residues. Germline-derived CDR1 and CDR2 are MDHEN and SYDVKM. In DNA form, the CDR3 reads TGTGCCAGCAGACCGCCTGGGGCCAACGTCCTGACTTTC. Its translation is CASRPPGANVLTF. Based on the CDR3 plus reference TRBV28 and TRBJ2-6, the full variable domain is DVKVTQSSRYLVKRTGEKVFLECVQDMDHENMFWYRQDPGLGLRLIYFSYDVKMKEKGDIPEGYSVSREKKERFSLILESASTNQTSMYLCASRPPGANVLTFGAGSRLTVL.

The chain carries TRBV28 and TRBJ2-5, with D hard to call. The length of the CDR3 is 12 residues. Trimming left V 5 bases short and J 4 bases short, with 8 bases between. CDR1 is MDHEN and CDR2 is SYDVKM in the germline V gene. Written as DNA, the CDR3 is TGTGCCAGCAGTACACCCTTAGAGACCCAGTACTTC. It codes for CASSTPLETQYF.

The rearrangement links TRBV6-5 to TRBJ1-5, with D maybe TRBD1 (5 bases). The CDR3 has 12 amino acids. Germline CDR1 reads MNHEY; CDR2 reads SVGAGI. V lost 8 bases and J lost 2, with 7 bases in between. CDR3 region: CASWGGNQPQHF. As DNA, the CDR3 is TGTGCCAGCTGGGGGGGCAATCAGCCCCAGCATTTT.

The genes are TRBV30 and TRBJ1-2; unclear D gene. The CDR3 has 13 residues. V was clipped by 1 base and J by 2 bases, with 8 bases between them. Looked up from germline, CDR1 is GTSNPN and CDR2 is SVGIG (reference sequence). The CDR3 DNA sequence: TGTGCCTGGAGTGATGGGAGGAACTATGGCTACACCTTC. Translating it yields CAWSDGRNYGYTF.

The J gene is TRBJ1-1, the V gene TRBV28, with 8 bases that match TRBD1. Germline V lookup: CDR1 MDHEN, CDR2 SYDVKM. The CDR3 contains 16 residues. Trimming took 3 bases from V and 5 from J; bases not matched to a gene: 11. For the CDR3, the DNA is TGTGCCAGCAGTTTTTGGACAGGGCCCACCCGAACTGAAGCTTTCTTT. This gives the protein CASSFWTGPTRTEAFF.

The count of this clone is one. The rearrangement uses TRBV5-6 and TRBJ1-1; tentatively, D is TRBD1 (5 bases). Germline V gene data show CDR1 as SGHDT and CDR2 as YYEEEE. Trimming stripped 3 bases from V and 5 bases from J, with 11 bases between. This CDR3 contains 13 residues. Here the CDR3 DNA reads TGTGCCAGCAGCTACGGGACGGGAACTGAAGCTTTCTTT. Its protein is CASSYGTGTEAFF.

This clone was detected a few times. The chain recombines TRBV27 with TRBJ2-7, with D hard to call. CDR1 and CDR2 from the germline V gene are MNHEY and SMNVEV (reference sequence). Between the trimmed V and J ends, which lost 2 bases and 3 bases, there was a span of 2 bases. This CDR3 spans 11 amino acids. CDR3 sequence (DNA): TGTGCCAGCAGTTTAGGCTACGAGCAGTACTTC. It is translated as CASSLGYEQYF.

The chain links TRBV9 to TRBJ2-7; D might be TRBD2 (6 bases). CDR3 length: 14 amino acids. Trimming removed 2 bases at V and 7 bases at J, with 16 bases between. Germline CDR1 is SGDLS and CDR2 is YYNGEE. The CDR3 loop is CASSVAAGTGEQYF. The CDR3 DNA sequence: TGTGCCAGCAGCGTTGCGGCGGGGACGGGGGAGCAGTACTTC.

This clone was recorded once. The J gene is TRBJ1-1, the V gene TRBV29-1, with D maybe TRBD1 (6 bases). Germline lookup yields CDR1 SQVTM and CDR2 ANQGSEA. Trimming took 5 bases from V and 6 from J, leaving 16 bases between them. CDR3 length equals 13 residues. Here the CDR3 DNA reads TGCAGCGTTCCGACAGGCCAAGGGGCTGAAGCTTTCTTT. Amino acids: CSVPTGQGAEAFF.

This chain links TRBV6-1 with TRBJ1-2; a possible D gene is TRBD1 (6 bases). Trimming removed 6 bases from V and 8 bases from J, with 13 bases in between. This CDR3 has 12 amino acids. CDR1 and CDR2 from the germline V gene are MNHNS and SASEGT. Here the CDR3 reads CASRGAWVGYTF. CDR3 nucleotide sequence: TGTGCCAGCAGGGGGGCTTGGGTCGGCTACACCTTC.

The chain carries TRBV6-5 and TRBJ1-1; D unclear. Germline assignment: CDR1 MNHEY and CDR2 SVGAGI. V was shortened by 6 bases and J by 1 base, with 6 bases between the two germline ends. This CDR3 is built from 12 residues. The CDR3: CASRHTNTEAFF. Here the CDR3 DNA reads TGTGCCAGCAGACACACGAACACTGAAGCTTTCTTT.

This clone was observed a single time. The rearrangement joins TRBV28 to TRBJ1-1, with D unclear. Trimming left V 5 bases short and J 0 bases short, with 4 bases between. CDR3 length equals 12 residues. Germline-derived CDR1 and CDR2 are MDHEN and SYDVKM. CDR3 amino acids: CASSGLNTEAFF. CDR3 bases: TGTGCCAGCAGTGGACTGAACACTGAAGCTTTCTTT.

The chain employs TRBV9 and TRBJ2-2; the D gene could be TRBD1 or TRBD2 (5 bases each). Germline V lookup: CDR1 SGDLS, CDR2 YYNGEE. This CDR3 contains 16 residues. Trimming pared 5 bases from V and 3 bases from J, leaving 17 bases between. CDR3 bases: TGTGCCAGCAGTCCCTTTGCCTTGGGGGACACCGGGGAGCTGTTTTTT. Translating it yields CASSPFALGDTGELFF.